The source of this T cell receptor (beta chain) is a study of T cell responses to AZD1222 COVID-19 vaccine (TCRdb year 2021). Background for the entire study: AZD1222 recipients whose second dose came at about 4 weeks and those whose second dose came at about 12 weeks were combined into one group, since spike-specific TCR depth and breadth did not differ between the two schedules. A total of around 240 trial participants underwent TCR sequencing, of whom roughly 210 had received two doses of AZD1222 and around 26 had received two doses of the MenACWY control vaccine. Trial participants were enrolled by age into subgroups of 18-55, 56-69 and 70-plus years, and 148, 28 and 57 TCR-sequenced participants, respectively, were included in these subgroups.

Study-level results and caveats: Conclusions about previously exposed vaccinees are limited because only a handful of AZD1222 recipients were SARS-CoV-2 seropositive at baseline. In the small 56-69-year group, the increase in depth fell short of significance, most likely because of low power. After two AZD1222 doses, both the breadth and the depth of spike-specific TCRs were significantly higher than at day 0 and than in MenACWY recipients. The whole spike protein was spanned by vaccine-associated CD4 TCRs, and dominant responses were seen in regions 160-218 and 743-854. Most participants were white British and females outnumbered males, and the authors suggested that clonal diversity may have been underestimated. Reportedly, close to half of the unique spike-specific TCRs recognized epitopes lying outside the regions that are mutated in the B.1.351 and B.1.1.7 variants. Because no day 14 peak-response samples were available, repertoires were characterized only after the peak T cell response.

This clone has a handful of counts. The antigen it recognizes is unknown. No quality values exist for individual bases; no much larger clone is one base distant. The CDR3 regions of human TCRbeta chains were analyzed by immunosequencing. In the paper's pipeline: Repertoire TCRs were matched against a reference library of SARS-CoV-2-specific TCRs generated with the MIRA antigen-specificity platform. Breadth was defined as the fraction of unique TCRs that were SARS-CoV-2-associated. Depth was defined as the fraction of total T cells that were SARS-CoV-2-associated. Using the MIRA data, every spike-specific TCR was mapped to the spike region that the TCR reacted to and assigned to either a CD4 or a CD8 class. Log10-transformed breadth and depth values were compared by one-way ANOVA with Sidak's multiple comparisons tests. The source is immuneACCESS, and TCRdb retained only in-frame sequences with V and J called. Part of the clones is not carried over; for the studies checked, unresolved V genes explain less than half of this, and the remainder is unexplained. From that table come the V and J calls and clone size; the DNA was used to work out D and trimming. This sample is represented by 150,000 to 180,000 clones; 90% of them were singletons. Jointly, the top ten make up 1.5% to 2% of the sample.

Explained via the paper, the time point label denotes: baseline before first vaccination. Vaccinee samples were obtained from the UK trials COV001 and COV002, which included a single-blind randomized controlled phase 2/3 trial of AZD1222 (ChAdOx1 nCoV-19) in healthy adults. Trial participant PBMC samples were collected at day 0 and day 28 after the second dose for TCRbeta chain sequencing. Trimming accounts for 1 base at V and 2 bases at J, while the number of junction bases matched to no gene is 2. The CDR3 covers 14 residues, taking in both the cysteine and the phenylalanine. The sequence is cut down to CDR3 DNA, 42 bases in frame from base 1. According to the germline V gene (reference sequence), CDR1 reads MNHEY and CDR2 reads SMNVEV.

The starting material was peripheral blood, obtained on day 0 of AZD1222 vaccination. The chain is encoded by TRBV27 joined to TRBJ2-7, with 7 bases in between that match TRBD1. This TCR came from an adult in good health. The DNA is as follows: TGTGCCAGCAGTTTATTCCAGGGGGCCTACGAGCAGTACTTC. This translates into CASSLFQGAYEQYF.